This TCR beta chain came from a study of T cell repertoires in cytomegalovirus infection. TCRdb analysed the reads with MiXCR anew, one entry per CDR3 protein. The table has some 800,000 distinct CDR3 sequences, 25% to 35% seen once; the top ten hold around 13%. In this sample, this clonotype turned up many times. Its matching antigen is unknown. This sequence was found in a human donor in good health (CMV status not recorded). Some clones in this sample may be carry-over from other donors' samples. The sample consisted of cultured CD8+ T cells from PBMCs, taken from culture after CMV antigen stimulation.

The CDR3 bases are TGTGCCAGCAGTATAAGGGGGCTAGGTCCCAGGGCTTTCTTT. This encodes CASSIRGLGPRAFF. The rearrangement uses TRBV6-1 and TRBJ1-1, with 7 positions matching TRBD1. The CDR3 covers 14 residues. Losses at the gene ends were 5 bases for V and 11 bases for J; bases not matched to a gene: 14. Looked up from germline, CDR1 is MNHNS and CDR2 is SASEGT.